The rows below give T cell receptor beta chains drawn from one sample of a study of T cell responses to AZD1222 COVID-19 vaccine. The method was immunoSEQ multiplex PCR; TCRdb's version includes in-frame clones alone and lacks a portion of them. This sample yields about 180,000 clones, of which roughly 91% are seen a single time; around 1% belongs to the top ten. The sequences come from peripheral blood, collected 28 days after the second dose of the MenACWY control vaccine. These TCRs come from an adult who received the MenACWY meningococcal vaccine as a control. The CDR3 runs from the conserved cysteine through the conserved F or W. D genes are given only for firm matches. Not every row has a clone size; where given, it reads once, few, many or a size class.

size: -; D: -; J: TRBJ2-1; V: TRBV7-8; DNA: TGTGCCAGCAGCGCGGCGGGCCGGGTCCTATCCTACAATGAGCAGTTCTTC; CDR3: CASSAAGRVLSYNEQFF
size: -; D: TRBD1; J: TRBJ1-1; V: TRBV5-1; DNA: TGCGCCAGCAGCTCTCGACAGGGCGCTGAAGCTTTCTTT; CDR3: CASSSRQGAEAFF
size: -; D: -; J: TRBJ1-2; V: TRBV6-1; DNA: TGTGCCAGCAGTGAAAGGGTGCCGGAGTATGGCTACACCTTC; CDR3: CASSERVPEYGYTF
size: -; D: TRBD1; J: TRBJ2-7; V: TRBV3-1/TRBV3-2; DNA: TGTGCCAGCAGCCAAGTTAACGGACAGGGCTCGAGCTCCTACGAGCAGTACTTC; CDR3: CASSQVNGQGSSSYEQYF
size: -; D: -; J: TRBJ1-6; V: TRBV6-6; DNA: TGTGCCAGCAGTTACTCGAAACCGGGTTATAATTCACCCCTCCACTTT; CDR3: CASSYSKPGYNSPLHF
size: -; D: -; J: TRBJ2-7; V: TRBV6-5; DNA: TGTGCCAGCAGTTACGGCAGGAACTACGAGCAGTACTTC; CDR3: CASSYGRNYEQYF
size: -; D: -; J: TRBJ1-6; V: TRBV30; DNA: TGTGCCTGGAGCCGGGGGGGCGCCCGGGGTTCACCCCTCCACTTT; CDR3: CAWSRGGARGSPLHF
size: -; D: TRBD1; J: TRBJ1-2; V: TRBV5-4; DNA: TGTGCCAGCAGTGCAGGGGGCGCTGGGTATGGCTACACCTTC; CDR3: CASSAGGAGYGYTF
size: -; D: -; J: TRBJ2-2; V: TRBV11-2; DNA: TGTGCCAGCAGCTTACGACGGATTGACACCGGGGAGCTGTTTTTT; CDR3: CASSLRRIDTGELFF
size: -; D: TRBD1; J: TRBJ1-2; V: TRBV6-5; DNA: TGTGCCAGCAGTTATGTAGGACAGGGCAGAGGCTACACCTTC; CDR3: CASSYVGQGRGYTF
size: once; D: -; J: TRBJ2-2; V: TRBV19; DNA: TGTGCCAGTTTACGGGGGACGGGCGGGGAGCTGTTTTTT; CDR3: CASLRGTGGELFF
size: -; D: -; J: TRBJ2-5; V: TRBV4-1; DNA: TGCGCCAGCAGCCAAAATGAGGCAGAAGAGACCCAGTACTTC; CDR3: CASSQNEAEETQYF
size: -; D: TRBD1; J: TRBJ2-7; V: TRBV7-6; DNA: TGTGCCAGCAGCTTAAGGCGGGACAGGTTCTACGAGCAGTACTTC; CDR3: CASSLRRDRFYEQYF
size: -; D: TRBD1; J: TRBJ2-1; V: TRBV27; DNA: TGTGCCAGCAGTTTGGGACAGGGACCCCACAATGAGCAGTTCTTC; CDR3: CASSLGQGPHNEQFF
size: once; D: TRBD1; J: TRBJ2-2; V: TRBV7-8; DNA: TGTGCCAGCAGCTCGACCCCGGGACAGGGCACCGGGGAGCTGTTTTTT; CDR3: CASSSTPGQGTGELFF
size: once; D: TRBD1; J: TRBJ1-1; V: TRBV11-2; DNA: TGTGCCAGCAGCTTCAACAGGGGGCTATCTGAAGCTTTCTTT; CDR3: CASSFNRGLSEAFF
size: -; D: TRBD1; J: TRBJ1-6; V: TRBV6-5; DNA: TGTGCCAGCAGTTCAAGACAGGGGGCACAAGATTCACCCCTCCACTTT; CDR3: CASSSRQGAQDSPLHF
size: -; D: -; J: TRBJ1-2; V: TRBV6-4; DNA: TGTGCCAGCAGGGAGTCGGCGGGCGCGGGCTACACCTTC; CDR3: CASRESAGAGYTF
size: -; D: TRBD1; J: TRBJ2-6; V: TRBV6-6; DNA: TGTGCCAGCAGTCCGGGACAGGGGGCTTACGGGGCCAACGTCCTGACTTTC; CDR3: CASSPGQGAYGANVLTF
size: -; D: TRBD1; J: TRBJ1-6; V: TRBV6-4; DNA: TGTGCCAGCAGTGACTCGTCAGGGGGAGGTTCACCCCTCCACTTT; CDR3: CASSDSSGGGSPLHF
size: -; D: -; J: TRBJ1-3; V: TRBV19; DNA: TGTGCCAGTAGTATAAGAGGGGCCGGAAACACCATATATTTT; CDR3: CASSIRGAGNTIYF
size: -; D: -; J: TRBJ1-3; V: TRBV6-6; DNA: TGTGCCAGCAGTTACAGTTTCTCTGCCTCTGGAAACACCATATATTTT; CDR3: CASSYSFSASGNTIYF
size: -; D: -; J: TRBJ2-5; V: TRBV18; DNA: TGTGCCAGCTCACGTACGGCGCAAGAGACCCAGTACTTC; CDR3: CASSRTAQETQYF
size: -; D: -; J: TRBJ2-7; V: TRBV11-3; DNA: TGTGCCAGCAGCCAAACCGGGATCCGGGACGAGCAGTACTTC; CDR3: CASSQTGIRDEQYF
size: -; D: TRBD1; J: TRBJ2-1; V: TRBV19; DNA: TGTGCCAGTAGTATAGATATCGGAAGGGGGCGCGACAATGAGCAGTTCTTC; CDR3: CASSIDIGRGRDNEQFF
size: -; D: -; J: TRBJ1-5; V: TRBV19; DNA: TGTGCCAGTCGTATATGGGGTGGACGCAATCAGCCCCAGCATTTT; CDR3: CASRIWGGRNQPQHF
size: -; D: TRBD1; J: TRBJ1-5; V: TRBV4-3; DNA: TGCGCCAGCAGCCAAGATATCCAGGGGGGGAATCAGCCCCAGCATTTT; CDR3: CASSQDIQGGNQPQHF
size: -; D: TRBD2; J: TRBJ2-1; V: TRBV19; DNA: TGTGCCAGTAGTATAGGACTAGCGGGGTACAATGAGCAGTTCTTC; CDR3: CASSIGLAGYNEQFF
size: -; D: TRBD1; J: TRBJ1-1; V: TRBV18; DNA: TGTGCCAGCTCACAAGGACAGGCCAACACTGAAGCTTTCTTT; CDR3: CASSQGQANTEAFF
size: -; D: TRBD1; J: TRBJ2-3; V: TRBV11-2; DNA: TGTGCCAGCAGCCCCGGGACAGGGGCCGGCACAGATACGCAGTATTTT; CDR3: CASSPGTGAGTDTQYF
size: -; D: -; J: TRBJ1-2; V: TRBV19; DNA: TGTGCCAGTAGTAGGGCCAGGGAGTCCGGCTACACCTTC; CDR3: CASSRARESGYTF
size: -; D: TRBD1; J: TRBJ1-2; V: TRBV25-1; DNA: TGTGCCAGCAGGAGGACAGGATCTTATGGCTACACCTTC; CDR3: CASRRTGSYGYTF
size: -; D: -; J: TRBJ1-2; V: TRBV6-1; DNA: TGTGCCAGCAGTGAAGCCGACCGGGGAATCTATGGCTACACCTTC; CDR3: CASSEADRGIYGYTF
size: once; D: -; J: TRBJ1-1; V: TRBV19; DNA: TGTGCCAGCCGCAAGGAGGTGAACACTGAAGCTTTCTTT; CDR3: CASRKEVNTEAFF
size: -; D: TRBD2; J: TRBJ2-3; V: TRBV2; DNA: TGTGCCAGCAGTGAACGGCTAGCGGGGGTAAGAGTAGGAGATACGCAGTATTTT; CDR3: CASSERLAGVRVGDTQYF
size: -; D: -; J: TRBJ2-2; V: TRBV10-3; DNA: TGTGCCATCAGTGTGGTGCATGAGGGCACCGGGGAGCTGTTTTTT; CDR3: CAISVVHEGTGELFF
size: -; D: -; J: TRBJ1-4; V: TRBV12-1; DNA: TGTGCCAGCAGCCCCCGGATTGGGGATAATGAAAAACTGTTTTTT; CDR3: CASSPRIGDNEKLFF
size: -; D: -; J: TRBJ1-1; V: TRBV12-3/TRBV12-4; DNA: TGTGCCAGCAGTTTTCAGGGTTCCACTGAAGCTTTCTTT; CDR3: CASSFQGSTEAFF
size: -; D: -; J: TRBJ1-5; V: TRBV7-8; DNA: TGTGCCAGCAGCTTAGTCTCTGGTACAGGGCCCCTTTGGCCCCAGCATTTT; CDR3: CASSLVSGTGPLWPQHF
size: once; D: -; J: TRBJ1-6; V: TRBV3-1/TRBV3-2; DNA: TGTGCCAGCCATAGGTGGGAGGGGAACTCACCCCTCCACTTT; CDR3: CASHRWEGNSPLHF
size: few; D: -; J: TRBJ1-6; V: TRBV19; DNA: TGTGCCAGTAGTAGGGACTACCTCTCCTATAATTCACCCCTCCACTTT; CDR3: CASSRDYLSYNSPLHF
size: -; D: TRBD1; J: TRBJ1-4; V: TRBV28; DNA: TGTGCCAGCAGTGGACAGGGGGAACGTGAAAAACTGTTTTTT; CDR3: CASSGQGEREKLFF
size: few; D: -; J: TRBJ2-7; V: TRBV6-6; DNA: TGTGCCACAGCCCCCTACGAGCAGTACTTC; CDR3: CATAPYEQYF
size: -; D: TRBD1; J: TRBJ1-2; V: TRBV4-2; DNA: TGTGCCAGCAGCCAAGGGACAGGGGACTATGGCTACACCTTC; CDR3: CASSQGTGDYGYTF
size: -; D: -; J: TRBJ2-7; V: TRBV15; DNA: TGTGCCACCAGCAGAGATGCCGGAGCCTACGAGCAGTACTTC; CDR3: CATSRDAGAYEQYF
size: -; D: -; J: TRBJ2-2; V: TRBV3-1/TRBV3-2; DNA: TGTGCCAGCAGCCCCCTGACCGGGCCCACCGGGGAGCTGTTTTTT; CDR3: CASSPLTGPTGELFF
size: -; D: TRBD1; J: TRBJ1-2; V: TRBV7-8; DNA: TGTGCCAGCAGCTCCCGGGGACAGGCGGTGGGTGGCTACACCTTC; CDR3: CASSSRGQAVGGYTF